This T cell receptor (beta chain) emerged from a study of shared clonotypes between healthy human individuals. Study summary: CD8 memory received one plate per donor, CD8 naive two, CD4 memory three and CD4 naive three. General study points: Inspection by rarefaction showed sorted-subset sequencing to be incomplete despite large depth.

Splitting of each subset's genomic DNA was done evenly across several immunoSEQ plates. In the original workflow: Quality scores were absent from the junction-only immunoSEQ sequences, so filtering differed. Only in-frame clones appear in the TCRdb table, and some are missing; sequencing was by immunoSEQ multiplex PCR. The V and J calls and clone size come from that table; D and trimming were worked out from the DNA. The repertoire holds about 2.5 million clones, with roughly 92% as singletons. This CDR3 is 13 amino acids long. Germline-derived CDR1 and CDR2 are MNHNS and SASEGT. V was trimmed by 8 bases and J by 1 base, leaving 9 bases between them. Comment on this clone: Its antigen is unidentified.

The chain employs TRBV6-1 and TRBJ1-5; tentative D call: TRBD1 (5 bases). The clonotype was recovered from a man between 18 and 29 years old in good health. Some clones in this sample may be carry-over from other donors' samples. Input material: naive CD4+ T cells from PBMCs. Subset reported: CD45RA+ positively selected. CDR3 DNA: TGTGCCAGCCTTCGGGGGAGCAATCAGCCCCAGCATTTT. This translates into CASLRGSNQPQHF.